This entry lists 12 T cell receptor beta chains sequenced from one sample in a study of cytomegalovirus exposure and HLA in healthy donors. The PCR employed 60 Vbeta primers together with 13 Jbeta primers. TCRdb keeps only in-frame clones here, not all; method: immunoSEQ multiplex PCR. The profile shows roughly 200,000 clones, 75% to 90% of them singletons. The sample was PBMCs. Receptors were obtained from a woman aged 18-29 years in good health and CMV-seronegative.

The rearrangement links TRBV7-8 to TRBJ2-3, with a weak D call TRBD2 (7 bases). CDR1 SGHVS and CDR2 FQNEAQ come from the germline V gene. This CDR3 spans 15 amino acids. V lost 1 base and J 4 bases, leaving 12 bases between the germline ends. For the CDR3, the DNA is TGTGCCAGCAGCTTAGGTGGGGGGGCCCCAGATACGCAGTATTTT. It encodes CASSLGGGAPDTQYF.

The chain links TRBV2 to TRBJ1-1; 8 bases fit TRBD1. The CDR3 has 11 amino acids. Trimming took 4 bases from V and 9 from J; bases not matched to a gene: 1. Germline CDR1 SNHLY, CDR2 FYNNEI. This CDR3 is CASSAGGKAFF. CDR3 coding DNA: TGTGCCAGCAGTGCAGGGGGCAAAGCTTTCTTT.

The rearrangement links TRBV30 to TRBJ2-3; TRBD2 matches at 12 bases. J gave up 6 bases and V 0 bases, and 10 bases lay outside the gene matches. Germline CDR1 and CDR2: GTSNPN and SVGIG (reference sequence). The CDR3 is 17 amino acids. The CDR3 nucleotides read TGTGCCTGGAGTGTACGGACTAGCGGGATTCGAGGGGATACGCAGTATTTT. It is translated as CAWSVRTSGIRGDTQYF.

The chain carries TRBV5-1 and TRBJ2-7; D perhaps matches TRBD1 (6 bases). The CDR3 has 15 amino acids. V gave up 0 bases and J gave up 2 bases, with 12 bases separating them. In germline, CDR1 is SGHRS, CDR2 YFSETQ. CDR3 sequence reads: CASSLDAGDTYEQYF. As DNA, the CDR3 is TGCGCCAGCAGCTTGGATGCAGGGGATACCTACGAGCAGTACTTC.

This chain connects TRBV9 to TRBJ2-2; D ambiguous. Germline CDR1 reads SGDLS; CDR2 reads YYNGEE. V was trimmed by 0 bases and J by 5 bases, leaving 5 bases between them. The CDR3 consists of 13 residues. CDR3 region: CASSVDETGELFF. CDR3 sequence (DNA): TGTGCCAGCAGCGTAGACGAGACCGGGGAGCTGTTTTTT.

As DNA, the CDR3 is TGTGCCAGCAGTTACTTGAGCGCAGGGAACTACGAGCAGTACTTC. It is translated as CASSYLSAGNYEQYF. This rearrangement joins TRBV6-5 to TRBJ2-7; D may be TRBD1 (5 bases). Germline V gene data show CDR1 as MNHEY and CDR2 as SVGAGI. There are 15 residues in the CDR3. Trimming stripped 1 base from V and 3 bases from J, with 13 bases between.

This clone was counted a few times. This chain links TRBV4-2 with TRBJ1-4; 8 nucleotides line up with TRBD1. Germline loops: CDR1 LGHNA, CDR2 YNFKEQ. The CDR3 has 17 residues. V dropped 0 bases and J dropped 4; count of bases not matched to a gene: 7. The CDR3 protein is CASSQDPQGQVNEKLFF. DNA of the CDR3: TGTGCCAGCAGCCAAGATCCACAGGGACAGGTTAATGAAAAACTGTTTTTT.

V is TRBV7-3 and J is TRBJ2-1; D perhaps matches TRBD2 (6 bases). V lost 5 bases, J lost 1 base, and 9 bases lay in between. CDR1 and CDR2 (germline): SGHTA, FQGTGA. The CDR3 covers 14 residues. DNA for the CDR3: TGTGCCAGCAGCCCAGCGGGTTCCTACAATGAGCAGTTCTTC. This translates into CASSPAGSYNEQFF.

The CDR3, as DNA: TGTGCCAGCAGCTCCTTCGACGGTGGACAGGGAACTGAAGCTTTCTTT. This translates into CASSSFDGGQGTEAFF. The rearrangement uses TRBV7-9 and TRBJ1-1; TRBD1 matches at 8 bases. Unmatched junction bases numbered 12, after V lost 4 bases and J lost 5 bases. Germline V lookup: CDR1 SEHNR, CDR2 FQNEAQ (reference sequence). This CDR3 contains 16 residues.

This clone was detected a few times. The CDR3 nucleotides are TGTGCCAGCAGAGAACAGGGGGCAGCTGGGAACATTCAGTACTTC. It translates to CASREQGAAGNIQYF. V is TRBV2 and J is TRBJ2-4; 9 nucleotides line up with TRBD1. This CDR3 has 15 amino acids. The V gene end was trimmed by 6 bases and the J gene end by 7 bases; junction bases not matched to a gene: 10. The germline CDR1 and CDR2 sequences are SNHLY and FYNNEI.

V and J are TRBV6-5 and TRBJ1-1; TRBD1 might be the D (5 bases). CDR3 length: 15 residues. Germline loops: CDR1 MNHEY, CDR2 SVGAGI. Trimming stripped 2 bases from V and 0 bases from J, with 10 bases between. CDR3 DNA sequence: TGTGCCAGCAGTTACGGGGCAGCCATGAACACTGAAGCTTTCTTT. Residues: CASSYGAAMNTEAFF.

The chain joins TRBV2 to TRBJ2-2, with a tentative D call TRBD2 (6 bases). The V end lost 6 bases, the J end lost 0 bases, and 8 bases lay between the germline ends. The CDR3 extends over 14 amino acids. Germline values: CDR1 SNHLY, CDR2 FYNNEI. The CDR3 loop reads CASSRDSNTGELFF. Written as DNA, the CDR3 is TGTGCCAGCAGCCGGGACTCGAACACCGGGGAGCTGTTTTTT.